A selection of T cell receptor beta chains follows, all from one sample in a study of response to subunit inactivated influenza vaccine. MiXCR, applied by TCRdb to the RT-PCR reads, yields one record per CDR3 protein. The repertoire holds 650,000 to 850,000 distinct CDR3 sequences, with roughly 14% as singletons. Sequencing used PBMCs from blood, obtained around 15 days before vaccination. These receptors originate from a man between 50 and 59 years old who received an inactivated influenza vaccine. CDR3s include the opening cysteine and the closing phenylalanine or tryptophan. A D gene is named only where the DNA matches it firmly. Only part of the rows carry a size: once, few, many, or a class if the clone is expanded.

D: -; V: TRBV2; J: TRBJ2-5; size: -; CDR3: CASSESGFGMGETQYF; DNA: TGTGCCAGCAGTGAATCTGGGTTCGGAATGGGAGAGACCCAGTACTTC
D: -; V: TRBV6-2/TRBV6-3; J: TRBJ2-1; size: -; CDR3: CATAIAELAYNEQFF; DNA: TGTGCCACTGCCATAGCGGAGCTAGCCTACAATGAGCAGTTCTTC
D: -; V: TRBV29-1; J: TRBJ1-5; size: -; CDR3: CSVGGEGQPQHF; DNA: TGCAGCGTTGGGGGGGAAGGTCAGCCCCAGCATTTT
D: -; V: TRBV28; J: TRBJ2-7; size: -; CDR3: CASSSLWDKTGSYEQYF; DNA: TGTGCCAGCAGTTCCCTGTGGGACAAAACGGGTTCCTACGAGCAGTACTTC
D: -; V: TRBV28; J: TRBJ2-5; size: -; CDR3: CASSIPPDGQETQYF; DNA: TGTGCCAGCAGTATACCCCCCGACGGACAAGAGACCCAGTACTTC
D: TRBD2; V: TRBV12-3/TRBV12-4; J: TRBJ2-1; size: -; CDR3: CASGRADEQFF; DNA: TGTGCCAGCGGGAGGGCCGATGAGCAGTTCTTC
D: -; V: TRBV29-1; J: TRBJ2-1; size: -; CDR3: CSVARGFQTTNEQFF; DNA: TGCAGCGTTGCTCGGGGCTTTCAAACAACGAATGAGCAGTTCTTC
D: -; V: TRBV18; J: TRBJ2-5; size: -; CDR3: CASSPPTGLRETQYF; DNA: TGTGCCAGCTCACCACCTACAGGTCTTCGAGAGACCCAGTACTTC
D: -; V: TRBV5-1; J: TRBJ2-4; size: few; CDR3: CASSFRVGENIQYF; DNA: TGCGCCAGCAGCTTTAGGGTTGGGGAAAACATTCAGTACTTC
D: -; V: TRBV7-9; J: TRBJ1-2; size: many; CDR3: CASSPDIDYGYTF; DNA: TGTGCCAGCAGCCCGGACATCGACTATGGCTACACCTTC
D: TRBD1; V: TRBV11-1; J: TRBJ2-1; size: -; CDR3: CASSLGGTAGSSSYNEQFF; DNA: TGTGCCAGCAGCTTAGGAGGGACAGCAGGATCTAGCTCCTACAATGAGCAGTTCTTC
D: -; V: TRBV6-1; J: TRBJ2-7; size: few; CDR3: CASSPRLTSSYEQYF; DNA: TGTGCCAGCAGCCCGAGACTGACCAGCTCCTACGAGCAGTACTTC
D: -; V: TRBV5-5; J: TRBJ1-4; size: -; CDR3: CASSRVGGSTNEKLFF; DNA: TGTGCCAGCAGCCGGGTAGGGGGGTCAACTAATGAAAAACTGTTTTTT
D: TRBD2; V: TRBV27; J: TRBJ2-4; size: -; CDR3: CASPPTSGGMAKNIQYF; DNA: TGTGCCAGCCCCCCCACCAGCGGGGGAATGGCCAAAAACATTCAGTACTTC
D: TRBD2; V: TRBV27; J: TRBJ2-7; size: -; CDR3: CASSLPGLAGVHEQYF; DNA: TGTGCCAGCAGTTTACCGGGACTAGCGGGAGTCCACGAGCAGTACTTC
D: -; V: TRBV30; J: TRBJ2-5; size: few; CDR3: CAWSVPETQYF; DNA: TGTGCCTGGAGTGTCCCCGAGACCCAGTACTTC
D: TRBD1; V: TRBV7-9; J: TRBJ2-3; size: many; CDR3: CASSPRGQSRDTQYF; DNA: TGTGCCAGCAGCCCACGGGGACAGAGTAGAGATACGCAGTATTTT
D: -; V: TRBV7-9; J: TRBJ2-7; size: -; CDR3: CASSGTGSSSYEQYF; DNA: TGTGCCAGCAGCGGAACAGGGTCGAGCTCCTACGAGCAGTACTTC
D: TRBD1; V: TRBV15; J: TRBJ1-1; size: -; CDR3: CATSREKGATFF; DNA: TGTGCCACCAGCAGAGAAAAGGGGGCGACTTTCTTT
D: -; V: TRBV4-3; J: TRBJ2-3; size: -; CDR3: CASSQETGIPDTQYF; DNA: TGCGCCAGCAGCCAAGAAACAGGGATCCCAGATACGCAGTATTTT
D: -; V: TRBV5-1; J: TRBJ1-4; size: -; CDR3: CASSLIPEGEKLFF; DNA: TGCGCCAGCAGCTTGATCCCAGAGGGCGAAAAACTGTTTTTT
D: -; V: TRBV20-1; J: TRBJ2-3; size: -; CDR3: CSARFSTDTQYF; DNA: TGCAGTGCTCGCTTTAGCACAGATACGCAGTATTTT
D: TRBD2; V: TRBV20-1; J: TRBJ2-5; size: few; CDR3: CSASSRVLAGLEETQYF; DNA: TGCAGTGCTAGCAGTCGCGTACTAGCGGGACTAGAAGAGACCCAGTACTTC
D: -; V: TRBV5-1; J: TRBJ1-1; size: many; CDR3: CASSLVVGRVNTEAFF; DNA: TGCGCCAGCAGCTTGGTAGTAGGGAGGGTGAACACTGAAGCTTTCTTT
D: -; V: TRBV30; J: TRBJ1-5; size: -; CDR3: CAWSFGGRVGQPQHF; DNA: TGTGCCTGGAGCTTCGGAGGCAGGGTTGGTCAGCCCCAGCATTTT
D: TRBD2; V: TRBV28; J: TRBJ2-7; size: few; CDR3: CASSLEGLAGQQYF; DNA: TGTGCCAGCAGTTTAGAAGGACTAGCGGGACAGCAGTACTTC
D: -; V: TRBV20-1; J: TRBJ2-5; size: -; CDR3: CSASRDQETQYF; DNA: TGCAGTGCTTCCCGGGACCAAGAGACCCAGTACTTC
D: -; V: TRBV15; J: TRBJ1-5; size: -; CDR3: CATSRKDYQPQHF; DNA: TGTGCCACCAGCAGAAAAGATTATCAGCCCCAGCATTTT
D: TRBD2; V: TRBV12-3/TRBV12-4; J: TRBJ2-5; size: few; CDR3: CASSRLAGTQETQYF; DNA: TGTGCCAGCAGCCGACTAGCGGGGACCCAAGAGACCCAGTACTTC
D: -; V: TRBV12-3/TRBV12-4; J: TRBJ1-2; size: few; CDR3: CASITRRGPHYGYTF; DNA: TGTGCCAGCATCACCCGTCGGGGGCCTCACTATGGCTACACCTTC
D: -; V: TRBV7-2; J: TRBJ2-1; size: few; CDR3: CASSFTGVSYNEQFF; DNA: TGTGCCAGCAGCTTCACGGGGGTCTCCTACAATGAGCAGTTCTTC
D: -; V: TRBV7-2; J: TRBJ2-2; size: -; CDR3: CASKGSSVGGELFF; DNA: TGTGCCAGCAAGGGGTCTAGCGTAGGCGGGGAGCTGTTTTTT
D: -; V: TRBV7-2; J: TRBJ1-3; size: few; CDR3: CASSLAGQGTGNTIYF; DNA: TGTGCCAGCAGCTTAGCAGGGCAGGGGACCGGAAACACCATATATTTT
D: TRBD1; V: TRBV29-1; J: TRBJ2-7; size: many; CDR3: CSVVAGTVSYEQYF; DNA: TGCAGCGTGGTCGCCGGGACAGTTTCCTACGAGCAGTACTTC